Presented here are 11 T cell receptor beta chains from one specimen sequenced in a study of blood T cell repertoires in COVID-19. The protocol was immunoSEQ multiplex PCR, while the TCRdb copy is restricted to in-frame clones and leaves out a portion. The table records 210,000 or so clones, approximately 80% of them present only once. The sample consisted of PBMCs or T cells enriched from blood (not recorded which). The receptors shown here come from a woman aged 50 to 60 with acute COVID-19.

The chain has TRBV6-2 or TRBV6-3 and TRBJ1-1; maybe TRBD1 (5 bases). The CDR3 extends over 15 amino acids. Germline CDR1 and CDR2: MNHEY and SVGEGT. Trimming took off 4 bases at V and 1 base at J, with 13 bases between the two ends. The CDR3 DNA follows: TGTGCCAGCAGTTGGCCCCGGGACTCGAACACTGAAGCTTTCTTT. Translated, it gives CASSWPRDSNTEAFF.

DNA of the CDR3: TGTGCCAGCAGCCGACTAGCGGGGGAGGGAGATACGCAGTATTTT. It yields the protein CASSRLAGEGDTQYF. The J gene is TRBJ2-3, the V gene TRBV3-1 (or the pseudogene TRBV3-2); 12 bases map to TRBD2. The germline CDR1 and CDR2 sequences are LGHDT and YNNKEL (reference sequence). J gave up 5 bases and V 4 bases, and 4 bases lay outside the gene matches. The CDR3 length is 15 residues.

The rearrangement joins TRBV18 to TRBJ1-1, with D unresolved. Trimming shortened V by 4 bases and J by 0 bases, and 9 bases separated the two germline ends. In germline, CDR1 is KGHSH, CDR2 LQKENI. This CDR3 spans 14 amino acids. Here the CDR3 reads CASSLIQMNTEAFF. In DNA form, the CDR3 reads TGTGCCAGCTCACTAATCCAGATGAACACTGAAGCTTTCTTT.

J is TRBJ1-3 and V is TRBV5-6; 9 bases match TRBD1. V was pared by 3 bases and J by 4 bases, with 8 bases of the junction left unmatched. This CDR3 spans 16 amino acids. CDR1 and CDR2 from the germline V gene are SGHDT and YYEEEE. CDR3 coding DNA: TGTGCCAGCAGCTACCTAGGGGGGACAGGGGGAAACACCATATATTTT. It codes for CASSYLGGTGGNTIYF. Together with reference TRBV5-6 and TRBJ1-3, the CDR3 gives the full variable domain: DAGVTQSPTHLIKTRGQQVTLRCSPKSGHDTVSWYQQALGQGPQFIFQYYEEEERQRGNFPDRFSGHQFPNYSSELNVNALLLGDSALYLCASSYLGGTGGNTIYFGEGSWLTVV.

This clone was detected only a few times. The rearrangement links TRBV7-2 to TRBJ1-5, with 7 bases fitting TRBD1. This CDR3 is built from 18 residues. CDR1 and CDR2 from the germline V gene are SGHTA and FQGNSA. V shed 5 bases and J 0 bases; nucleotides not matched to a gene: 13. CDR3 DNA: TGTGCCAGCAGCATAACCGGGACAGTTGGTTATAGCAATCAGCCCCAGCATTTT. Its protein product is CASSITGTVGYSNQPQHF. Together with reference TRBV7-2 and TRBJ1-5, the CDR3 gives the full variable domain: GAGVSQSPSNKVTEKGKDVELRCDPISGHTALYWYRQSLGQGLEFLIYFQGNSAPDKSGLPSDRFSAERTGGSVSTLTIQRTQQEDSAVYLCASSITGTVGYSNQPQHFGDGTRLSIL.

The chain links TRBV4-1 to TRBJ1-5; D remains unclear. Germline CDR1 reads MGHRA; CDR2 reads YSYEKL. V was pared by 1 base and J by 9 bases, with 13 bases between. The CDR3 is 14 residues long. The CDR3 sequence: CASSQGAGTAPQHF. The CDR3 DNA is TGCGCCAGCAGCCAAGGGGCAGGTACTGCGCCCCAGCATTTT.

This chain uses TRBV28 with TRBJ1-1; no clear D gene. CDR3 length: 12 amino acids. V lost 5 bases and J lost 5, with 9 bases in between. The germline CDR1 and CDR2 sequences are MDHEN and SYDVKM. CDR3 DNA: TGTGCCAGCAGTCGCTATAGAACTGAAGCTTTCTTT. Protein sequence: CASSRYRTEAFF.

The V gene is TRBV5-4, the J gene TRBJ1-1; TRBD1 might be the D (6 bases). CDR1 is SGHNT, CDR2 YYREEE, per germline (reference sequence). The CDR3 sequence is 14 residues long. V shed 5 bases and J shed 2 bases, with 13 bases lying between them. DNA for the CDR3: TGTGCCAGCAGGAGCGGACAGCATAACACTGAAGCTTTCTTT. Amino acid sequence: CASRSGQHNTEAFF.

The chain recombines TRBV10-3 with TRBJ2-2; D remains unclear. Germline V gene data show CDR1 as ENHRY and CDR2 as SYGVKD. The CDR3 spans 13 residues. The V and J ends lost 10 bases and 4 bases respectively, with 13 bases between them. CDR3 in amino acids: CATQDDGTGELFF. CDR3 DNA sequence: TGTGCCACTCAGGATGATGGCACCGGGGAGCTGTTTTTT.

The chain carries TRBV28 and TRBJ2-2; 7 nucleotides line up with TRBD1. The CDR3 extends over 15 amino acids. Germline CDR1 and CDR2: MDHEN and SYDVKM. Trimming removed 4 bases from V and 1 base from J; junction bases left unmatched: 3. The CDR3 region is CASSSQGVNTGELFF. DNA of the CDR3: TGTGCCAGCAGTTCCCAGGGGGTGAACACCGGGGAGCTGTTTTTT.

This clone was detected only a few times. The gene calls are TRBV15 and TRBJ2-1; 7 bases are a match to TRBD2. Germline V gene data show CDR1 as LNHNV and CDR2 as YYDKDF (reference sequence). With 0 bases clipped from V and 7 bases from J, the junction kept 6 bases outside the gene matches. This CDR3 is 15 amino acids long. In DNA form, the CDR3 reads TGTGCCACCAGCAGAGAGGCGGGAGAGGGGAATGAGCAGTTCTTC. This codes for CATSREAGEGNEQFF.